What follows is one T cell receptor beta chain and its context. The data originate from a study of blood T cell repertoires in COVID-19. Germline CDR1 MNHEY, CDR2 SVGEGT. The CDR3 is 15 residues long. J gave up 5 bases and V 6 bases, and 10 bases lay outside the gene matches. As originally analysed: Amplification with reference gene primers provided the estimates of nucleated cell counts. Generated by immunoSEQ multiplex PCR, the TCRdb table keeps only in-frame clones and is missing some. The V and J calls and the clone size are those of that table, but D and trimming were determined from the DNA. Among more than 80,000 clones listed, roughly 90% were seen once.

The sequencing sample was made of peripheral blood. The rearrangement joins TRBV6-2 or TRBV6-3 to TRBJ2-7; 10 nucleotides match TRBD2. This clonotype was sampled from an elderly man with acute or convalescent COVID-19. In nucleotides, the CDR3 is TGTGCCAGCAGCCCCGGCTCTAGCGGGAGTAACGAGCAGTACTTC. It is translated as CASSPGSSGSNEQYF.